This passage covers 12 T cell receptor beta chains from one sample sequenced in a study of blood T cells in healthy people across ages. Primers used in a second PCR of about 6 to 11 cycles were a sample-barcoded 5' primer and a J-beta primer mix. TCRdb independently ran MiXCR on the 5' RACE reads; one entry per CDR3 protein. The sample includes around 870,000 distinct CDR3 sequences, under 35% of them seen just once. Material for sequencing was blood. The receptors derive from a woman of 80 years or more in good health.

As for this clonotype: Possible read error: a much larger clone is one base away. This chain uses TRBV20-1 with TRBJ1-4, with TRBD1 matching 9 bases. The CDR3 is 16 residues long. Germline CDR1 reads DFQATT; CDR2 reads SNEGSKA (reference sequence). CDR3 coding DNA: TGCAGTGCTAGCCATGCCCTGGACAGGGGAAATGAAAAACGGTTTTTT. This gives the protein CSASHALDRGNEKRFF.

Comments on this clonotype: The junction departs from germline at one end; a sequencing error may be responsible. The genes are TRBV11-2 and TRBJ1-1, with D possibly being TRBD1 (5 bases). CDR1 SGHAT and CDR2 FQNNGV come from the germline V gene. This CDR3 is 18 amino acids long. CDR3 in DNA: TGTGCCTGCAGGCCGGGGAGAGGGAGGGAGGGGAAGAACACTGAAGCTTTCTTT. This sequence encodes CACRPGRGREGKNTEAFF.

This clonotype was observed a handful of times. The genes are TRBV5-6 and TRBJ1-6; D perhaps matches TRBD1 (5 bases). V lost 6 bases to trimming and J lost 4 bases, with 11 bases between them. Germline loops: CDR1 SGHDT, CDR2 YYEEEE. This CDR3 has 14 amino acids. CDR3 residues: CASTWGRYNSPLHF. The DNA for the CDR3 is TGTGCCAGCACTTGGGGGAGGTATAATTCACCCCTCCACTTT.

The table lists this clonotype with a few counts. As DNA, the CDR3 is TGTGCCAGCAAGGACTTTCGGAACACTGAAGCTTTCTTT. This codes for CASKDFRNTEAFF. This chain links TRBV14 with TRBJ1-1, with D unresolved. V was shortened by 7 bases and J by 1 base, with 10 bases between the two germline ends. CDR3 length: 13 residues. Germline loops: CDR1 SGHDN, CDR2 FVKESK.

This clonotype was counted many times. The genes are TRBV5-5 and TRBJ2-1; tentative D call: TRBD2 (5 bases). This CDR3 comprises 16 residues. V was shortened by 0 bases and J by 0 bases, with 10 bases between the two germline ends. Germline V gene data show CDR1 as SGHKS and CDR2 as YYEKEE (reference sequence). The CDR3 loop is CASSLVGSSSYNEQFF. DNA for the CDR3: TGTGCCAGCAGCTTGGTTGGGAGTAGCTCCTACAATGAGCAGTTCTTC.

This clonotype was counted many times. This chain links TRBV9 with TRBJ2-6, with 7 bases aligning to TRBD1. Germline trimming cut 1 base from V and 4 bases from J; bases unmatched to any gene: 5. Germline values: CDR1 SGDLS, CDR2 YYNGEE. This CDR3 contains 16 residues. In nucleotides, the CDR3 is TGTGCCAGCAGCGTACTACAGGGGCGGGGGGCCAACGTCCTGACTTTC. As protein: CASSVLQGRGANVLTF.

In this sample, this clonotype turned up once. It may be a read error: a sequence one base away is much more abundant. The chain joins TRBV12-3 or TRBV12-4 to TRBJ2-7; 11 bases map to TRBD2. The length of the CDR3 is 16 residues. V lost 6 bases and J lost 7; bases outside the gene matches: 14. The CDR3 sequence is CASRLRLAGGDNEQYF. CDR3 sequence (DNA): TGTGCCAGCAGGCTCCGCCTAGCGGGGGGCGACAATGAGCAGTACTTC.

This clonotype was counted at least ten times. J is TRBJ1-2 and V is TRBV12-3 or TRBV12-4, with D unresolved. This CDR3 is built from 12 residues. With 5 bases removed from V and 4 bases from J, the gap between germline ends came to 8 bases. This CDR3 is CASSLSRYGYTF. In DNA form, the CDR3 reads TGTGCCAGCAGTCTTAGCCGCTATGGCTACACCTTC.

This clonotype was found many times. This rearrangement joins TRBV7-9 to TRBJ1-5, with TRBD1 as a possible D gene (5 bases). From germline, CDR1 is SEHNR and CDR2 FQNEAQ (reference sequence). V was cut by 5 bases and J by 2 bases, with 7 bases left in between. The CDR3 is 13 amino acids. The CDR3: CASSRDGNQPQHF. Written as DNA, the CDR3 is TGTGCCAGCAGCCGGGACGGCAATCAGCCCCAGCATTTT.

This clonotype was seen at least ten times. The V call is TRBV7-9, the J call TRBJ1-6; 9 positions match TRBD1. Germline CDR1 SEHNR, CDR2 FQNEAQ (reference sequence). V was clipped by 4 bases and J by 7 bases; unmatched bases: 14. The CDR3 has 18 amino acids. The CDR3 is CASSSNRGQGAANSPLHF. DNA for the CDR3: TGTGCCAGCAGCTCAAACCGGGGACAGGGCGCGGCGAATTCACCCCTCCACTTT.

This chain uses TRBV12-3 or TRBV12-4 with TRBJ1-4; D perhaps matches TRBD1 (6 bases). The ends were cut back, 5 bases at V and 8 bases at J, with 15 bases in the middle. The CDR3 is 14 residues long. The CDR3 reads CASSPGGPHEKLFF. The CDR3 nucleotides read TGTGCCAGCAGTCCCGGGGGCCCTCACGAAAAACTGTTTTTT.

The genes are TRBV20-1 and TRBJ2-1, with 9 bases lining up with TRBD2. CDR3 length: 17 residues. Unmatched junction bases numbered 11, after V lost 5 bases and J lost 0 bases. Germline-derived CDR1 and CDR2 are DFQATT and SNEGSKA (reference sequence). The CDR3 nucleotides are TGCAGTGCTCCTGGTTTAGCGGGGGCCTTCTCCTACAATGAGCAGTTCTTC. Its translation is CSAPGLAGAFSYNEQFF.